Listed here are 5 T cell receptor beta chains from one sample, sequenced in a study of T cell repertoires in cytomegalovirus infection. A single record per CDR3 protein comes from TCRdb applying MiXCR to the reads. This table has roughly 230,000 distinct CDR3 sequences, more than 9% appearing once. The sequencing sample was made of PBMCs. The receptors were gathered from a human donor in good health (CMV status not recorded). Some clones in this sample may be carry-over from other donors' samples.

The chain joins TRBV4-3 to TRBJ2-6; the D gene is possibly TRBD1 (5 bases). V was trimmed by 0 bases and J by 0 bases, leaving 18 bases between them. Germline lookup yields CDR1 LGHNA and CDR2 YSLEER. The CDR3 has 20 residues. The CDR3 nucleotides read TGCGCCAGCAGCCAAGATCTACTGGGGCAGGCCCGCTCTGGGGCCAACGTCCTGACTTTC. It translates to CASSQDLLGQARSGANVLTF.

This clonotype was detected many times. The genes are TRBV7-6 and TRBJ1-5; the D is unclear. Germline-derived CDR1 and CDR2 are SGHVS and FNYEAQ. This CDR3 has 12 amino acids. The germline V and J ends were trimmed by 3 bases and 7 bases, with 7 bases remaining between them. CDR3 bases: TGTGCCAGCAGCTTCGAGGAGCAGCCCCAGCATTTT. Translated, it gives CASSFEEQPQHF.

At least ten counts were recorded for this clonotype. V is TRBV5-1 and J is TRBJ2-2, with 10 bases lining up with TRBD1. The CDR3 covers 20 residues. V lost 2 bases and J lost 0; bases outside the gene matches: 13. Germline V gene lookup returns CDR1 SGHRS and CDR2 YFSETQ. The CDR3 bases are TGCGCCAGCAGCTTAACCTTCCGGGACAGGGGTCTTCCGAACACCGGGGAGCTGTTTTTT. Protein: CASSLTFRDRGLPNTGELFF.

Here the CDR3 DNA reads TGTGCCAGTAGTATCCTAGCGGGGGGACAATACAATGAGCAGTTCTTC. As protein: CASSILAGGQYNEQFF. J is TRBJ2-1 and V is TRBV19; 11 bases map to TRBD2. The V segment lost 3 bases and the J segment 4 bases; nucleotides outside the gene matches: 5. Germline CDR1 is LNHDA and CDR2 is SQIVND (reference sequence). There are 16 residues in the CDR3.

The chain combines TRBV29-1 with TRBJ1-6; D may be TRBD1 (5 bases). Germline values: CDR1 SQVTM, CDR2 ANQGSEA. The CDR3 has 11 amino acids. V lost 4 bases and J 18 bases, leaving 16 bases between the germline ends. CDR3 sequence reads: CSVASSGIHHF. For the CDR3, the DNA is TGCAGCGTTGCCTCCTCAGGGATACACCACTTT.